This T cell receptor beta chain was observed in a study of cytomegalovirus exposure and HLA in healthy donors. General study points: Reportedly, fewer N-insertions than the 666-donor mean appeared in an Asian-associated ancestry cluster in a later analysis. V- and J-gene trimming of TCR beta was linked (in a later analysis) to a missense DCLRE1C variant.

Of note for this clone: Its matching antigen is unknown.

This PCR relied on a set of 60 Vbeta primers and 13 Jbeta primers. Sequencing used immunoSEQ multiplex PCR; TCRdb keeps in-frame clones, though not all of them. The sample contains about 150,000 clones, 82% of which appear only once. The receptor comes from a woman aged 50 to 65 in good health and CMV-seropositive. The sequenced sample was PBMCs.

DNA of the CDR3: TGTGCCAGCAGGGGGAGCAGGGGCGATAATTCACCCCTCCACTTT. It specifies CASRGSRGDNSPLHF. The chain carries TRBV6-6 and TRBJ1-6, with D maybe TRBD1 (6 bases). The V end was cut by 6 bases, the J end by 5 bases, with 14 bases between. Germline assignment: CDR1 MNHNY and CDR2 SVGAGI (reference sequence). CDR3 length: 15 residues.